Each of the 6 T cell receptor beta chains below was sequenced from the same sample in a study of blood T cell repertoires in COVID-19 (dated by TCRdb to the early 2020s). To prepare the library, the immunoSEQ multiplex PCR assay was applied. This is the immuneACCESS table as TCRdb keeps it, with only in-frame sequences that have V and J called. A part of the clones is gone; compared with another copy, unresolved V genes explain less than half, and the rest is unexplained. For this sample the table gives fewer than 200,000 clones, of which around 90% were detected only once. The ten most abundant clones make up roughly 8.9% of the sample. The sample comprised PBMCs or T cells enriched from blood (not recorded which). The receptors were sampled from a woman under 30 who had recovered from COVID-19.

The gene calls are TRBV7-9 and TRBJ2-1, with TRBD2 matching 10 bases. Per the germline V gene, CDR1 is SEHNR and CDR2 is FQNEAQ (reference sequence). CDR3 size: 15 residues. The ends lost 4 bases at V and 4 bases at J; junction bases unmatched: 4. The CDR3 loop is CASSSTSGAYNEQFF. Here the CDR3 DNA reads TGTGCCAGCAGCTCCACTAGCGGGGCTTACAATGAGCAGTTCTTC.

The chain combines TRBV3-1 (or the pseudogene TRBV3-2) with TRBJ2-7; maybe TRBD2 (6 bases). This CDR3 contains 14 residues. Trimming removed 3 bases from V and 2 bases from J, with 11 bases in between. The germline V gene encodes CDR1 LGHDT and CDR2 YNNKEL (reference sequence). The CDR3 region is CASSHRDSAYEQYF. CDR3 coding DNA: TGTGCCAGCAGCCACCGGGACTCAGCCTACGAGCAGTACTTC.

V gene TRBV30 combines with J gene TRBJ1-5; 8 bases map to TRBD1. CDR3 length: 14 residues. Germline V CDR1 and CDR2: GTSNPN, SVGIG (reference sequence). The V gene end was trimmed by 3 bases and the J gene end by 8 bases; junction bases not matched to a gene: 9. The CDR3: CAWRETGAGKPQHF. In nucleotides, the CDR3 is TGTGCCTGGAGGGAGACAGGGGCAGGGAAGCCCCAGCATTTT.

CDR3 DNA: TGCGCCAGCAGCCAAGTAACTGACTACACAGATACGCAGTATTTT. Protein sequence: CASSQVTDYTDTQYF. This rearrangement joins TRBV4-3 to TRBJ2-3; the D gene is possibly TRBD2 (5 bases). The germline gives CDR1 LGHNA, CDR2 YSLEER. Between the trimmed V and J ends, which lost 1 base and 2 bases, there was a span of 10 bases. The CDR3 is 15 amino acids.

The chain joins TRBV2 to TRBJ2-1; a weak D match, TRBD2 (6 bases). This CDR3 is built from 12 residues. Per germline, CDR1 SNHLY and CDR2 FYNNEI. V lost 6 bases to trimming and J lost 6 bases, with 9 bases between them. The CDR3 region is CASSWDFNEQFF. DNA for the CDR3: TGTGCCAGCAGCTGGGACTTCAATGAGCAGTTCTTC. Looking up the rest from reference TRBV2 and TRBJ2-1 gives the full variable domain: EPEVTQTPSHQVTQMGQEVILRCVPISNHLYFYWYRQILGQKVEFLVSFYNNEISEKSEIFDDQFSVERPDGSNFTLKIRSTKLEDSAMYFCASSWDFNEQFFGPGTRLTVL.

The chain has TRBV18 and TRBJ2-1; D gene ambiguous. This CDR3 region has 17 residues. With 0 bases removed from V and 5 bases from J, the gap between germline ends came to 17 bases. CDR1 is KGHSH and CDR2 is LQKENI in the germline V gene. The CDR3 coding sequence is TGTGCCAGCTCACCACCGCGTGGCGAGGATTATAACAATGAGCAGTTCTTC. It encodes CASSPPRGEDYNNEQFF.